These 14 T cell receptor beta chains share one sample of origin, sequenced in a study of T-cell reconstitution after alpha-beta-depleted transplantation in children. Unique molecular identifiers were incorporated during preparation of the TCRbeta library. TCRdb recomputed calls from the PCR reads with MiXCR, one row per CDR3 protein. This table has 580,000 or so distinct CDR3 sequences, 23% appearing once. Sequenced material: PBMCs, mostly from graft donor cells, taken 360 days after TCRalphabeta/CD19-depleted stem cell transplant. Receptors originate from a boy less than two years old who had a stem cell transplant for acute myeloid leukemia, so the T cells may come from the graft donor.

This clonotype has a count of ten or more. This sequence joins TRBV20-1 and TRBJ2-5; D is possibly TRBD2 (5 bases). There are 11 residues in the CDR3. Germline CDR1 DFQATT, CDR2 SNEGSKA (reference sequence). This CDR3 is CSAGRGETQYF. CDR3 in DNA: TGCAGCGCCGGAAGAGGGGAGACCCAGTACTTC.

The chain has TRBV20-1 and TRBJ1-2; unclear D gene. This CDR3 has 12 residues. Germline CDR1 DFQATT, CDR2 SNEGSKA (reference sequence). V lost 2 bases and J 6 bases, leaving 10 bases between the germline ends. The CDR3 nucleotides are TGCAGTGCTAGAAATGGGAATCATGGCTACACCTTC. Protein sequence: CSARNGNHGYTF.

This clonotype was seen many times. The chain links TRBV7-2 to TRBJ2-1; D perhaps matches TRBD2 (5 bases). Germline values: CDR1 SGHTA, CDR2 FQGNSA. Trimming took 3 bases from V and 5 from J, leaving 17 bases between them. This CDR3 region has 16 residues. CDR3 nucleotide sequence: TGTGCCAGCAGCTTCAAGCGGACGACCTACGACAATGAGCAGTTCTTC. Translated: CASSFKRTTYDNEQFF.

This clonotype was picked up many times. The chain carries TRBV29-1 and TRBJ1-2; no reliable D call. The germline gives CDR1 SQVTM, CDR2 ANQGSEA. The CDR3 is 14 residues long. V lost 1 base to trimming and J lost 2 bases, with 11 bases between them. The CDR3 DNA sequence: TGCAGCGTTGAAGGGGAGGCAGGAAACTATGGCTACACCTTC. Amino acids: CSVEGEAGNYGYTF. Variable domain in full (rest from reference TRBV29-1 and TRBJ1-2): SAVISQKPSRDICQRGTSLTIQCQVDSQVTMMFWYRQQPGQSLTLIATANQGSEATYESGFVIDKFPISRPNLTFSTLTVSNMSPEDSSIYLCSVEGEAGNYGYTFGSGTRLTVV.

The rearrangement uses TRBV6-2 or TRBV6-3 and TRBJ2-3; the D gene could be TRBD1 or TRBD2 (7 bases each). In germline, CDR1 is MNHEY, CDR2 SVGEGT. The ends were cut back, 8 bases at V and 2 bases at J, with 14 bases in the middle. The CDR3 contains 14 residues. CDR3 nucleotides: TGTGCCAGCCTCAGGGGGGGCCTCACAGATACGCAGTATTTT. Translated, it gives CASLRGGLTDTQYF.

The chain links TRBV12-3 or TRBV12-4 to TRBJ2-2; D may be TRBD1 (5 bases). V gave up 8 bases and J gave up 1 base, with 14 bases separating them. CDR3 length: 15 amino acids. CDR3: CASHPRALNTGELFF. The CDR3 region has the DNA TGTGCCAGCCATCCCAGGGCCCTGAACACCGGGGAGCTGTTTTTT.

The V call is TRBV28, the J call TRBJ2-5; TRBD1 aligns across 9 bases. This CDR3 spans 15 amino acids. The germline V gene has CDR1 MDHEN and CDR2 SYDVKM. The ends lost 2 bases at V and 1 base at J; junction bases unmatched: 2. The CDR3 DNA reads TGTGCCAGCAGTTTAGACAGGGGGTTCCAAGAGACCCAGTACTTC. Amino acids: CASSLDRGFQETQYF.

This clonotype was counted a few times. The chain uses TRBV6-5 and TRBJ1-2, with D hard to call. Germline CDR1 and CDR2: MNHEY and SVGAGI. V was clipped by 2 bases and J by 6 bases, with 10 bases between them. The CDR3 loop spans 13 amino acids. The CDR3 DNA reads TGTGCCAGCAGTTACGGGATTACGAATGGCTACACCTTC. Protein sequence: CASSYGITNGYTF.

This clonotype was seen more than once but under ten times. The CDR3 DNA reads TGTGCCAGCAGTGAGCACCCGCGGGGCGGCATCTATGGCTACACCTTC. This gives the protein CASSEHPRGGIYGYTF. This chain uses TRBV25-1 with TRBJ1-2; tentatively, D is TRBD1 (5 bases). This CDR3 is built from 16 residues. V lost 3 bases and J 4 bases, leaving 18 bases between the germline ends. CDR1 is MGHDK, CDR2 SYGVNS, per germline.

The table lists this clonotype with a few counts. The chain recombines TRBV28 with TRBJ2-7; the match to TRBD1 covers 9 bases. This CDR3 has 12 amino acids. The germline V gene encodes CDR1 MDHEN and CDR2 SYDVKM. V shed 5 bases, J shed 6 bases, and the junction held 2 bases outside the gene matches. CDR3 sequence (DNA): TGTGCCAGCAGTACAGGGGGCAGCGAGCAGTACGTC. It translates to CASSTGGSEQYV.

V gene TRBV20-1 combines with J gene TRBJ1-1; TRBD1 agrees at 8 bases. This CDR3 has 15 amino acids. V shed 3 bases and J 0 bases; nucleotides not matched to a gene: 6. The germline V gene encodes CDR1 DFQATT and CDR2 SNEGSKA (reference sequence). The CDR3 region has the DNA TGCAGTGCTAGGTCGACAGGGGCCCTGAACACTGAAGCTTTCTTT. Translating gives CSARSTGALNTEAFF.

This clonotype was counted at least ten times. CDR3 in DNA: TGTGCTAGTGAATCAGCGAACACCGGGGAGCTGTTTTTT. This translates into CASESANTGELFF. The gene calls are TRBV12-5 and TRBJ2-2; D gene uncertain. V was clipped by 7 bases and J by 0 bases, with 6 bases between them. Germline-derived CDR1 and CDR2 are LGHNT and FRNRAP. The CDR3 loop spans 13 amino acids.

The rearrangement joins TRBV29-1 to TRBJ2-5; D is unclear. The germline V gene has CDR1 SQVTM and CDR2 ANQGSEA. V was pared by 4 bases and J by 3 bases, with 15 bases between. The CDR3 has 14 residues. The CDR3 here is CSVALMVVKETQYF. The CDR3, as DNA: TGCAGCGTTGCCCTAATGGTAGTTAAAGAGACCCAGTACTTC.

The chain recombines TRBV7-3 with TRBJ2-5; TRBD2 matches 9 bases. Germline assignment: CDR1 SGHTA and CDR2 FQGTGA. The junction had 9 bases not matched to a gene; V was cut back by 5 bases and J by 2 bases. The CDR3 has 16 amino acids. The CDR3 nucleotides are TGTGCCAGCAGCCTCCTTCCGACTAGCGGTCAAGAGACCCAGTACTTC. Its translation: CASSLLPTSGQETQYF.